The 28 T cell receptor beta chains reported below all come from one sample, sequenced in a study of cytomegalovirus exposure and HLA in healthy donors. The PCR was carried out with 60 Vbeta primers and 13 Jbeta primers. The protocol was immunoSEQ multiplex PCR, while the TCRdb copy is restricted to in-frame clones and leaves out a portion. The repertoire holds roughly 170,000 clones, with 84% as singletons. Source material: PBMCs. These TCRs come from a man younger than 35 in good health and CMV-seronegative.

The chain couples TRBV6-5 to TRBJ2-5; 7 bases align to TRBD2. The CDR3 length is 13 residues. V dropped 11 bases and J dropped 4; count of bases not matched to a gene: 10. CDR1 is MNHEY, CDR2 SVGAGI, per germline. The CDR3 loop is CAAGVRAGETQYF. CDR3 DNA: TGTGCCGCGGGGGTTAGGGCAGGAGAGACCCAGTACTTC.

This clone came up a few times. This chain joins TRBV4-1 and TRBJ1-4; D is possibly TRBD1 (6 bases). Germline V CDR1 and CDR2: MGHRA, YSYEKL. The CDR3 sequence is 14 residues long. Trimming stripped 7 bases from V and 6 bases from J, with 15 bases between. The CDR3 region is CASNQQGSYEKLFF. CDR3 DNA sequence: TGCGCCAGCAATCAACAGGGCTCTTATGAAAAACTGTTTTTT.

This chain's CDR3 is CASRAMRGTRKETQYF. For the CDR3, the DNA is TGTGCCAGCAGGGCCATGAGGGGGACTAGAAAAGAGACCCAGTACTTC. The gene calls are TRBV7-9 and TRBJ2-5, with 8 bases that match TRBD2. This CDR3 is built from 16 residues. V shed 6 bases, J shed 3 bases, and the junction held 12 bases outside the gene matches. CDR1 and CDR2 from the germline V gene are SEHNR and FQNEAQ (reference sequence).

The count of this clone is one. J is TRBJ1-1 and V is TRBV4-3; D remains unclear. Trimming took off 4 bases at V and 6 bases at J, with 12 bases between the two ends. The CDR3 consists of 13 residues. The germline gives CDR1 LGHNA, CDR2 YSLEER. DNA for the CDR3: TGCGCCAGCAGCCGAGTCGGACTCTCTGAAGCTTTCTTT. Translated: CASSRVGLSEAFF.

This clone was recorded a few times. The rearrangement uses TRBV4-1 and TRBJ1-1, with 11 nucleotides matching TRBD1. The CDR3 loop spans 17 amino acids. V lost 2 bases and J lost 4; bases outside the gene matches: 9. Germline CDR1 is MGHRA and CDR2 is YSYEKL. DNA for the CDR3: TGCGCCAGCAGCCAACGGGACAGGGGGTCGGGGGGCACTGAAGCTTTCTTT. Protein product: CASSQRDRGSGGTEAFF.

This clone showed up just once. The chain joins TRBV7-3 to TRBJ2-3, with D possibly TRBD2 on 6 matching bases. The V gene lost 5 bases and the J gene lost 8 bases, with 14 bases spanning the gap. The length of the CDR3 is 13 residues. Germline V gene data show CDR1 as SGHTA and CDR2 as FQGTGA. The CDR3 nucleotides are TGTGCCAGCAGCGCCTCACCGGGACTTACGCAGTATTTT. Its translation is CASSASPGLTQYF.

On this clone: Germline and junction disagree at one end, which may indicate a read error. The rearrangement joins TRBV4-1 to TRBJ2-7; D is uncertain. Germline V gene sequence: CDR1 MGHRA, CDR2 YSYEKL. This CDR3 has 13 amino acids. The CDR3 reads CASSQLVNRVIGF. Written as DNA, the CDR3 is TGCGCCAGCAGCCAACTTGTAAACAGAGTCATCGGCTTC.

CDR3 nucleotides: TGTGCCAGCAGGTCGAGGAGCTCCTACGAGCAGTACTTC. It is translated as CASRSRSSYEQYF. V gene TRBV2 combines with J gene TRBJ2-7; D is undetermined. This CDR3 is 13 amino acids long. V was trimmed by 6 bases and J by 0 bases, leaving 9 bases between them. Germline CDR1 is SNHLY and CDR2 is FYNNEI.

The chain has TRBV21-1 and TRBJ2-7; the D call of TRBD1 is as the table states it, not checked on the DNA. TRBV21-1 is noted as a pseudogene. The CDR3 is 12 residues long. The CDR3 sequence is CASSVGEYEQYF. For the CDR3, the DNA is TGTGCCAGTAGTGTAGGGGAATACGAGCAGTACTTC.

J is TRBJ1-1 and V is TRBV7-6; no clear D gene. The CDR3 consists of 13 residues. The ends were cut back, 4 bases at V and 0 bases at J, with 6 bases in the middle. Germline V gives CDR1 SGHVS, CDR2 FNYEAQ. In DNA, the CDR3 is TGTGCCAGCAGCTCGGGGATGAACACTGAAGCTTTCTTT. Residues: CASSSGMNTEAFF.

On this clone: Other DNA sequences in the same sample also yield this CDR3. V is TRBV29-1 and J is TRBJ1-1; D is possibly TRBD1 (6 bases). CDR3 length equals 11 residues. The V end was cut by 4 bases, the J end by 5 bases, with 8 bases between. Germline loops: CDR1 SQVTM, CDR2 ANQGSEA. The CDR3 reads CSVVQGTEAFF. CDR3 DNA: TGCAGCGTTGTACAGGGAACTGAAGCTTTCTTT.

The chain uses TRBV15 and TRBJ2-4, with a possible D match to TRBD1 (6 bases). Trimming cost V 5 bases and J 7 bases, with 12 bases left between them. The germline V gene encodes CDR1 LNHNV and CDR2 YYDKDF (reference sequence). The CDR3 totals 13 residues. CDR3 bases: TGTGCCACCAGCGTCAACAGGGTTAACATTCAGTACTTC. Protein sequence: CATSVNRVNIQYF.

CDR3 sequence (DNA): TGTGCCAGCAGGGCGGTCGAGCAGTACTTC. Its protein product is CASRAVEQYF. J is TRBJ2-7 and V is TRBV28, with D unclear. V was pared by 6 bases and J by 6 bases, with 6 bases between. CDR3 size: 10 residues. CDR1 and CDR2 from the germline V gene are MDHEN and SYDVKM.

The V call is TRBV9, the J call TRBJ1-4, with 10 positions matching TRBD1. Germline CDR1 is SGDLS and CDR2 is YYNGEE. After removal of 3 bases from V and 9 bases from J, the junction contained 5 bases not matched to a gene. This CDR3 is built from 14 residues. The CDR3 reads CASSAGQGRKKLFF. CDR3 coding DNA: TGTGCCAGCAGCGCGGGACAGGGGAGGAAAAAACTGTTTTTT.

This rearrangement joins TRBV5-1 to TRBJ2-1; D is possibly TRBD2 (5 bases). Trimming cost V 4 bases and J 9 bases, with 26 bases left between them. The CDR3 loop spans 17 amino acids. Per the germline V gene, CDR1 is SGHRS and CDR2 is YFSETQ. This CDR3 is CASSLVGSGLSGREQFF. The CDR3 nucleotides are TGCGCCAGCAGCCTCGTGGGGAGCGGCCTCTCCGGGCGTGAGCAGTTCTTC.

V and J are TRBV19 and TRBJ2-1, with D unresolved. This CDR3 has 12 residues. The germline V gene has CDR1 LNHDA and CDR2 SQIVND (reference sequence). The V end lost 1 base, the J end lost 5 bases, and 3 bases lay between the germline ends. This chain's CDR3 is CASSIGDNEQFF. CDR3 DNA sequence: TGTGCCAGTAGTATAGGCGACAATGAGCAGTTCTTC.

The rearrangement joins TRBV9 to TRBJ2-7; D gene uncertain. Trimming took off 0 bases at V and 1 base at J, with 11 bases between the two ends. This CDR3 is built from 15 residues. Germline loops: CDR1 SGDLS, CDR2 YYNGEE. The CDR3 region is CASSVETGFSYEQYF. DNA for the CDR3: TGTGCCAGCAGCGTAGAAACGGGTTTTTCCTACGAGCAGTACTTC. The variable domain in full, completed from reference TRBV9 and TRBJ2-7, reads DSGVTQTPKHLITATGQRVTLRCSPRSGDLSVYWYQQSLDQGLQFLIQYYNGEERAKGNILERFSAQQFPDLHSELNLSSLELGDSALYFCASSVETGFSYEQYFGPGTRLTVT.

The chain carries TRBV5-8 and TRBJ2-6; D unclear. Germline V CDR1 and CDR2: SGHTS, YDEGEE. V was shortened by 2 bases and J by 0 bases, with 6 bases between the two germline ends. This CDR3 is 15 amino acids long. The CDR3 DNA is TGTGCCAGCAGCTTTGTAGTCTCTGGGGCCAACGTCCTGACTTTC. Protein product: CASSFVVSGANVLTF.

V usage is TRBV29-1 and J usage is TRBJ2-1; the D gene is possibly TRBD2 (5 bases). CDR1 is SQVTM and CDR2 is ANQGSEA in the germline V gene. This CDR3 is built from 14 residues. V shed 7 bases and J shed 7 bases, with 20 bases lying between them. This CDR3 reads CSAAGLVTQNEQFF. DNA for the CDR3: TGCAGCGCGGCGGGTCTTGTGACACAGAATGAGCAGTTCTTC.

The chain employs TRBV5-6 and TRBJ1-5, with D maybe TRBD1 (5 bases). Trimming removed 3 bases at V and 4 bases at J, with 8 bases between. Germline values: CDR1 SGHDT, CDR2 YYEEEE. The CDR3 loop spans 13 amino acids. Here the CDR3 reads CASSWGPNQPQHF. The DNA for the CDR3 is TGTGCCAGCAGCTGGGGCCCTAATCAGCCCCAGCATTTT.

V usage is TRBV21-1 and J usage is TRBJ1-2; the D call in the table, TRBD1, was not verified against the DNA. TRBV21-1 is described as a pseudogene. The CDR3 loop spans 15 amino acids. This CDR3 reads CASSKTDQGLDGYTF. CDR3 sequence (DNA): TGTGCCAGCAGCAAAACGGACCAGGGGTTAGATGGCTACACCTTC.

The gene calls are TRBV27 and TRBJ1-2; 7 bases fit TRBD1. The CDR3 has 14 amino acids. V gave up 5 bases and J gave up 6 bases; unmatched junction bases: 9. Germline V CDR1 and CDR2: MNHEY, SMNVEV (reference sequence). The CDR3 DNA is TGTGCCAGCAGTCCGAACAGGGGATTTGATGGCTACACCTTC. It yields the protein CASSPNRGFDGYTF.

The chain has TRBV6-1 and TRBJ2-1; the match to TRBD1 covers 8 bases. The CDR3 is 15 amino acids. J lost 8 bases, V lost 1 base, and 7 bases had no gene match. Germline CDR1 MNHNS, CDR2 SASEGT. The CDR3 here is CASSEGQGAVDEQFF. In DNA form, the CDR3 reads TGTGCCAGCAGTGAAGGTCAGGGGGCTGTCGATGAGCAGTTCTTC.

The rearrangement joins TRBV19 to TRBJ1-2; the D is unclear. The CDR3 sequence is 15 residues long. Trimming left V 5 bases short and J 5 bases short, with 18 bases between. The germline V gene has CDR1 LNHDA and CDR2 SQIVND (reference sequence). CDR3 protein: CASSVDTVVGYGYTF. Written as DNA, the CDR3 is TGTGCCAGTAGTGTTGACACGGTTGTTGGATATGGCTACACCTTC.

This chain links TRBV7-8 with TRBJ2-7, with 9 bases matching TRBD2. In germline, CDR1 is SGHVS, CDR2 FQNEAQ. The CDR3 covers 15 residues. V lost 5 bases to trimming and J lost 6 bases; unmatched junction nucleotides: 11. The CDR3 sequence: CASSRRWAGGPEQYF. The CDR3 DNA sequence: TGTGCCAGCAGCCGACGTTGGGCGGGGGGGCCCGAGCAGTACTTC.

The V and J genes are TRBV7-9 and TRBJ1-2; 8 bases line up with TRBD1. Looked up from germline, CDR1 is SEHNR and CDR2 is FQNEAQ (reference sequence). This CDR3 spans 14 amino acids. The junction had 5 bases not matched to a gene; V was cut back by 3 bases and J by 5 bases. In DNA, the CDR3 is TGTGCCAGCAGCTTGTGGACAGGGCAATATGGCTACACCTTC. As protein: CASSLWTGQYGYTF.

V is TRBV7-9 and J is TRBJ2-1; D call uncertain. Germline CDR1 is SEHNR and CDR2 is FQNEAQ (reference sequence). The CDR3 contains 14 residues. The V gene lost 5 bases and the J gene lost 2 bases, with 10 bases spanning the gap. CDR3 protein: CASSRSLPYNEQFF. Written as DNA, the CDR3 is TGTGCCAGCAGCCGTAGTCTGCCCTACAATGAGCAGTTCTTC.

V and J are TRBV5-1 and TRBJ2-3; TRBD2 matches 9 bases. Germline trimming cut 0 bases from V and 3 bases from J; bases unmatched to any gene: 11. The CDR3 consists of 18 residues. Germline CDR1 SGHRS, CDR2 YFSETQ. Here the CDR3 DNA reads TGCGCCAGCAGCTTGGTCGTCCGGAGCGGGGGGTCGACAGATACGCAGTATTTT. Translating gives CASSLVVRSGGSTDTQYF.